This T cell receptor beta chain originates from a study of T cells in Graves' hyperthyroidism and ophthalmopathy. Whole-study results and caveats: Blood also showed most of the thyroid clonotypes that were expanded above 0.001.

Researchers amplified the TCR beta CDR3 regions from RNA transcripts. TCR CDR3 regions were first amplified by RT-PCR with HTBI primers. One entry per CDR3 protein results from TCRdb running MiXCR on the multiplex PCR reads. The sample has under 450,000 distinct CDR3 sequences, 15% to 18% seen once. Uncontrolled infections, other autoimmune diseases, pregnancy or lactation led to exclusion of patients. Together with thyroid ultrasound, orbital computed tomography, serum thyroxine and TRAb, clinical symptoms were used for diagnoses. The source of the PBMCs was 10 ml of fresh peripheral blood. The CDR3 is 16 amino acids. V lost 2 bases and J lost 5, with 21 bases in between. Germline CDR1 reads DFQATT; CDR2 reads SNEGSKA (reference sequence). This clonotype was counted at least ten times. No antigen is known for it.

The receptor was isolated from a woman aged 18-29 years with Graves' hyperthyroidism. Sequenced input: blood. The chain links TRBV20-1 to TRBJ1-2, with D hard to call. In DNA, the CDR3 is TGCAGTGCTAGACTTTGGAGACGACTCGCCGGGTATGGCTACACCTTC. Its translation: CSARLWRRLAGYGYTF.